The 24 T cell receptor beta chains listed next were all sequenced from one sample in a study of cytomegalovirus exposure and HLA in healthy donors. The PCR was carried out with 60 Vbeta primers and 13 Jbeta primers. The protocol was immunoSEQ multiplex PCR, while the TCRdb copy is restricted to in-frame clones and leaves out a portion. The data show about 130,000 clones, with around 70% seen just once and around 6.6% held by the top ten. Sequenced input: PBMCs. The receptors were sampled from a man between 40 and 49 years old in good health and CMV-seropositive.

A remark on this clone: A junction end diverges from the germline sequence, so it may reflect a read error. The V and J genes are TRBV7-7 and TRBJ2-1; 7 nucleotides line up with TRBD2. Germline V CDR1 and CDR2: SSHAT, FNYEAQ (reference sequence). The CDR3 contains 16 residues. CDR3 in amino acids: CASSLRSASGLSEQFF. DNA for the CDR3: TGTGCTAGCAGCTTACGATCGGCTAGCGGATTGAGTGAGCAGTTCTTC.

The CDR3 region has the DNA TGTGCCAGCAGGCGCGGGGGAACCTACGAGCAGTACTTC. Its protein is CASRRGGTYEQYF. The V gene is TRBV6-5, the J gene TRBJ2-7, with TRBD2 identical over 7 bases. CDR3 length: 13 residues. Germline loops: CDR1 MNHEY, CDR2 SVGAGI. V trimming: 6 bases; J trimming: 2 bases; junction bases outside the gene matches: 4.

This clone was seen only a few times. The chain employs TRBV5-4 and TRBJ2-7; maybe TRBD2 (6 bases). V was trimmed by 5 bases and J by 5 bases, leaving 14 bases between them. The CDR3 is 13 amino acids. CDR1 SGHNT and CDR2 YYREEE come from the germline V gene (reference sequence). CDR3 nucleotides: TGTGCCAGCAGTTTTGACCGGGAGAACGAGCAGTACTTC. This translates into CASSFDRENEQYF.

The CDR3 coding sequence is TGCAGCGTTGATCTTCAGGGGGAGACCCAGTACTTC. Its protein is CSVDLQGETQYF. J is TRBJ2-5 and V is TRBV29-1; D might be TRBD1 (6 bases). Between the trimmed V and J ends, which lost 3 bases and 5 bases, there was a span of 10 bases. In germline, CDR1 is SQVTM, CDR2 ANQGSEA. The CDR3 contains 12 residues.

The chain couples TRBV7-8 to TRBJ2-3, with D tentatively TRBD2 (5 bases). This CDR3 has 19 residues. CDR1 is SGHVS, CDR2 FQNEAQ, per germline. Trimming shortened V by 5 bases and J by 0 bases, and 24 bases separated the two germline ends. The CDR3 loop reads CASSPHPVRVARSTDTQYF. DNA for the CDR3: TGTGCCAGCAGCCCCCACCCGGTGCGCGTAGCGCGTAGCACAGATACGCAGTATTTT.

This chain joins TRBV6-5 and TRBJ2-7; D is undetermined. The CDR3 loop spans 13 amino acids. Germline values: CDR1 MNHEY, CDR2 SVGAGI. V lost 6 bases, J lost 3 bases, and 12 bases lay in between. The CDR3 nucleotides read TGTGCCAGCAGCCGGCTACGAGGCTACGAGCAGTACTTC. Translating gives CASSRLRGYEQYF.

The chain links TRBV19 to TRBJ2-5; D gene uncertain. V shed 3 bases and J shed 8 bases, with 7 bases lying between them. This CDR3 has 11 residues. From germline, CDR1 is LNHDA and CDR2 SQIVND (reference sequence). Here the CDR3 reads CASSIGPTQYF. The DNA of the CDR3 is TGTGCCAGTAGTATCGGTCCAACCCAGTACTTC.

This clone appeared a single time. The V and J genes are TRBV28 and TRBJ1-1; 9 positions match TRBD1. The CDR3 has 12 amino acids. Germline lookup yields CDR1 MDHEN and CDR2 SYDVKM. J lost 10 bases, V lost 5 bases, and 5 bases had no gene match. This CDR3 reads CASSTPGQGAFF. The CDR3 bases are TGTGCCAGCAGTACTCCGGGACAGGGAGCTTTCTTT.

The CDR3 spells CASSQKTGTFWYGYTF. CDR3 DNA: TGCGCCAGCAGCCAAAAGACAGGGACGTTCTGGTATGGCTACACCTTC. The chain uses TRBV4-1 and TRBJ1-2; 7 bases are shared with TRBD1. CDR1 is MGHRA, CDR2 YSYEKL, per germline. The V segment lost 2 bases and the J segment 5 bases; nucleotides outside the gene matches: 11. The CDR3 is 16 residues long.

This clone was seen only once. The chain has TRBV6-1 and TRBJ2-7, with 9 bases lining up with TRBD1. This CDR3 is 17 amino acids long. V gave up 1 base and J gave up 8 bases; unmatched junction bases: 15. Germline assignment: CDR1 MNHNS and CDR2 SASEGT. The CDR3 is CASSEDRGPYLATKQYF. CDR3 nucleotides: TGTGCCAGCAGTGAAGACAGGGGGCCCTATCTTGCTACGAAGCAGTACTTC.

The table lists this clone with a few counts. The chain links TRBV7-8 to TRBJ1-4; tentative D call: TRBD1 (5 bases). V was clipped by 3 bases and J by 3 bases, with 14 bases between them. The CDR3 loop spans 16 amino acids. Germline loops: CDR1 SGHVS, CDR2 FQNEAQ. The CDR3 DNA reads as TGTGCCAGCAGCTTCCGGGGGGGATTAGCTAATGAAAAACTGTTTTTT. Translating it yields CASSFRGGLANEKLFF.

This sequence joins TRBV11-2 and TRBJ2-7; possible D gene TRBD1, 5 bases. CDR1 and CDR2 (germline): SGHAT, FQNNGV. Trimming left V 1 base short and J 1 base short, with 8 bases between. This CDR3 spans 14 amino acids. CDR3 in DNA: TGTGCCAGCAGCTTAGGCCGACAGTCCTACGAGCAGTACTTC. This codes for CASSLGRQSYEQYF. Looking up the rest from reference TRBV11-2 and TRBJ2-7 gives the full variable domain: EAGVAQSPRYKIIEKRQSVAFWCNPISGHATLYWYQQILGQGPKLLIQFQNNGVVDDSQLPKDRFSAERLKGVDSTLKIQPAKLEDSAVYLCASSLGRQSYEQYFGPGTRLTVT.

The chain links TRBV5-1 to TRBJ2-3, with D perhaps TRBD1 (6 bases). CDR1 SGHRS and CDR2 YFSETQ come from the germline V gene. This CDR3 region has 16 residues. V was shortened by 6 bases and J by 4 bases, with 21 bases between the two germline ends. CDR3 residues: CASNQIIRGRADTQYF. CDR3 nucleotides: TGCGCCAGCAATCAAATTATCAGGGGTCGGGCAGATACGCAGTATTTT.

The sample holds a few counts of this clone. J is TRBJ2-7 and V is TRBV6-5; D remains unclear. The CDR3 has 11 amino acids. Trimming took 1 base from V and 4 from J, leaving 2 bases between them. Germline values: CDR1 MNHEY, CDR2 SVGAGI. CDR3 DNA: TGTGCCAGCAGTTACTTATACGAGCAGTACTTC. Its translation: CASSYLYEQYF.

The chain carries TRBV27 and TRBJ2-3, with D perhaps matching TRBD1 (6 bases). The germline V gene has CDR1 MNHEY and CDR2 SMNVEV (reference sequence). The CDR3 has 16 residues. The V and J ends lost 4 bases and 3 bases respectively, with 17 bases between them. The CDR3 here is CASSSRGRLRTDTQYF. CDR3 DNA: TGTGCCAGCAGTTCCAGGGGACGGTTACGGACAGATACGCAGTATTTT.

The chain recombines TRBV28 with TRBJ2-3, with TRBD1 as a possible D gene (5 bases). This CDR3 has 17 amino acids. Germline CDR1 and CDR2: MDHEN and SYDVKM. The ends were cut back, 5 bases at V and 6 bases at J, with 24 bases in the middle. CDR3: CASSDQWGLPRPDTQYF. The CDR3 bases are TGTGCCAGCAGTGATCAATGGGGCCTCCCCCGTCCGGATACGCAGTATTTT.

The chain is built from TRBV7-2 and TRBJ2-1; no clear D gene. The length of the CDR3 is 12 residues. Per the germline V gene, CDR1 is SGHTA and CDR2 is FQGNSA. The V end lost 6 bases, the J end lost 6 bases, and 9 bases lay between the germline ends. CDR3 coding DNA: TGTGCCAGCAGTCTTCTCTTCAATGAGCAGTTCTTC. Its protein is CASSLLFNEQFF.

This sequence joins TRBV11-3 and TRBJ2-1; D gene ambiguous. This CDR3 contains 14 residues. Trimming cost V 0 bases and J 3 bases, with 6 bases left between them. CDR1 and CDR2 (germline): SGHNT, YENEEA. The CDR3 sequence is CASSLDQIYNEQFF. The CDR3 nucleotides are TGTGCCAGCAGCTTAGATCAGATCTACAATGAGCAGTTCTTC. The full variable domain, with the rest looked up from reference TRBV11-3 and TRBJ2-1, is EAGVVQSPRYKIIEKKQPVAFWCNPISGHNTLYWYLQNLGQGPELLIRYENEEAVDDSQLPKDRFSAERLKGVDSTLKIQPAELGDSAVYLCASSLDQIYNEQFFGPGTRLTVL.

This chain joins TRBV2 and TRBJ2-1; 9 bases are a match to TRBD1. After removal of 5 bases from V and 6 bases from J, the junction contained 8 bases not matched to a gene. The germline V gene encodes CDR1 SNHLY and CDR2 FYNNEI. This CDR3 spans 15 amino acids. The CDR3 DNA reads as TGTGCCAGCAGTTACAGAAGGACAGGGGCCAATGAGCAGTTCTTC. It codes for CASSYRRTGANEQFF.

The CDR3 DNA is TGTGCCAGCAGCCCCGCAGGGGACACCTATGGCTACACCTTC. This codes for CASSPAGDTYGYTF. The J gene is TRBJ1-2, the V gene TRBV7-2; tentatively, D is TRBD1 (6 bases). This CDR3 is 14 amino acids long. The germline V gene has CDR1 SGHTA and CDR2 FQGNSA. V was shortened by 5 bases and J by 4 bases, with 14 bases between the two germline ends. The whole variable domain, filled in from reference TRBV7-2 and TRBJ1-2, reads GAGVSQSPSNKVTEKGKDVELRCDPISGHTALYWYRQSLGQGLEFLIYFQGNSAPDKSGLPSDRFSAERTGGSVSTLTIQRTQQEDSAVYLCASSPAGDTYGYTFGSGTRLTVV.

V usage is TRBV5-6 and J usage is TRBJ2-1; 10 nucleotides match TRBD2. Germline V CDR1 and CDR2: SGHDT, YYEEEE. V lost 5 bases and J lost 9; bases outside the gene matches: 8. This CDR3 spans 14 amino acids. The CDR3, as DNA: TGTGCCAGCAGGAGTCCTAGCGGGAGCGGTGAGCAGTTCTTC. Translation gives CASRSPSGSGEQFF.

The chain links TRBV19 to TRBJ1-4, with a weak D call TRBD1 (5 bases). V lost 4 bases to trimming and J lost 4 bases, with 13 bases between them. The CDR3 totals 15 residues. CDR1 is LNHDA, CDR2 SQIVND, per germline (reference sequence). CDR3 DNA sequence: TGTGCCAGTAGTACCCCTCGGGGGAATAATGAAAAACTGTTTTTT. The encoded protein is CASSTPRGNNEKLFF.

This clone has more than one count but fewer than ten. The rearrangement uses TRBV7-8 and TRBJ1-2; D may be TRBD1 (6 bases). The CDR3 is 20 amino acids. Trimming removed 4 bases at V and 7 bases at J, with 34 bases between. Per the germline V gene, CDR1 is SGHVS and CDR2 is FQNEAQ. The CDR3 DNA reads as TGTGCCAGCAGCTCAAACAGGGTAGCGGGCCTGGCTAAGCTGGGGGTTGGCTACACCTTC. Translated, it gives CASSSNRVAGLAKLGVGYTF.

V is TRBV2 and J is TRBJ1-3; D remains unclear. This CDR3 is 16 amino acids long. Trimming took 8 bases from V and 3 from J, leaving 20 bases between them. Germline V gene sequence: CDR1 SNHLY, CDR2 FYNNEI. The CDR3 here is CASLSNRELRGNTIYF. The CDR3 coding sequence is TGTGCCAGCCTATCTAACCGGGAATTACGTGGAAACACCATATATTTT. Full variable domain (remainder filled in from reference TRBV2 and TRBJ1-3): EPEVTQTPSHQVTQMGQEVILRCVPISNHLYFYWYRQILGQKVEFLVSFYNNEISEKSEIFDDQFSVERPDGSNFTLKIRSTKLEDSAMYFCASLSNRELRGNTIYFGEGSWLTVV.